This TCR beta chain was sequenced for a study of technical replicates of blood from several donors. This CDR3 comprises 19 residues. From germline, CDR1 is KGHSH and CDR2 LQKENI. Deletions cut 6 bases from V and 0 bases from J, with 24 bases between. The repertoire was sequenced with immunoSEQ multiplex PCR; TCRdb's copy has only in-frame clones and lacks some. The table shows around 79,000 clones, with approximately 94% occurring only once. This TCR was recovered from a human donor in good health. The chain couples TRBV18 to TRBJ1-5; D not resolved. Sequenced material: T cells isolated from PBMCs. For the CDR3, the DNA is TGTGCCAGCTCCTACGAGGAAGGAGACTTAGATTATAGCAATCAGCCCCAGCATTTT. It translates to CASSYEEGDLDYSNQPQHF. Full variable domain (outside the CDR3, taken from reference TRBV18 and TRBJ1-5): NAGVMQNPRHLVRRRGQEARLRCSPMKGHSHVYWYRQLPEEGLKFMVYLQKENIIDESGMPKERFSAEFPKEGPSILRIQQVVRGDSAAYFCASSYEEGDLDYSNQPQHFGDGTRLSIL.